The entry below describes one T cell receptor (beta chain). What it binds is not known. PCR involved 60 Vbeta and 13 Jbeta primers. Per the original data handling: In a later analysis, the count reached 75 million to 90 million unique TCR beta chains, with approximately 10 million shared. Measured with immunoSEQ multiplex PCR; TCRdb has only the in-frame clones, and not every one. V, J and clone size reflect that table, while D and trimming were determined from the DNA. This repertoire includes roughly 71,000 clones. The data stem from a study of cytomegalovirus exposure and HLA in healthy donors. Study observations and caveats: The study listed some 160 cytomegalovirus-associated TCR beta chains. Later on, analysis showed that most CMV-associated TCR beta chains appeared to be HLA-restricted. Some V segments (TRBV6-2 and TRBV6-3 among them) were excluded as indistinguishable.

CDR3 length: 16 residues. The V gene's germline CDR1 is MNHNS and CDR2 SASEGT. V shed 3 bases and J 3 bases; nucleotides not matched to a gene: 6. This chain connects TRBV6-1 to TRBJ2-5, with 11 bases fitting TRBD2. This TCR derives from a woman in her thirties or forties in good health and CMV-seropositive. Sequenced sample: PBMCs. DNA of the CDR3: TGTGCCAGCAGTGACGGAACACTAGCGGGGGAAGAGACCCAGTACTTC. This sequence encodes CASSDGTLAGEETQYF.